This TCR beta chain is drawn from a study of T cell changes during pregnancy in multiple sclerosis. Germline V CDR1 and CDR2: MNHNY, SVGAGI (reference sequence). This CDR3 spans 13 amino acids. Trimming removed 6 bases from V and 1 base from J, with 8 bases in between. Here immunoSEQ multiplex PCR was the method, and the copy in TCRdb shows in-frame clones only, minus some. This table has roughly 89,000 clones, almost 95% appearing once. This TCR was sampled from a female donor with multiple sclerosis, enrolled in a pregnancy study. V usage is TRBV6-6 and J usage is TRBJ2-3, with D unresolved. The specimen comprised peripheral blood, sampled in the third trimester of pregnancy. Here the CDR3 reads CASRPRGTDTQYF. CDR3 in DNA: TGTGCCAGCAGGCCCCGGGGCACAGATACGCAGTATTTT.